This T cell receptor beta chain was found in a study of T-cell memory formation after mild COVID-19 (dated by TCRdb to the early 2020s). General notes on the study: TCR sequence clusters from the two donors were largely donor specific. T-cell clones expanding and contracting after mild COVID-19 in two donors were tracked by longitudinal TCRalpha and TCRbeta repertoire sequencing. The cohort was made up of two young adult volunteers, one female and one male, who were previously healthy. What the study reported, not specific to this receptor: Contracting CD4+ clones appeared mostly in the CM and EM memory subsets, whereas CD8+ clones were enriched in EMRA. Whether the second-wave clones peaking on day 37 were SARS-CoV-2 specific was not confirmed. Clones that contracted from day 15 to 85 showed balanced CD4/CD8 phenotypes, whereas a second wave of clones that expanded from day 15 to 37 leaned towards CD4+. Some responding clones were found in pre-infection memory, which suggests that pre-existing cross-reactive memory T cells took part in the SARS-CoV-2 response. The study included only a couple of mild cases, and larger cohorts that include severe cases with pre-infection samples were judged to be necessary.

Ficoll-Paque density gradient centrifugation was the method used to isolate PBMCs. Sequencing used an Illumina NovaSeq 6000. cDNA libraries for TCRalpha and TCRbeta were prepared by 5'RACE using constant-segment primers, with sample barcodes and unique molecular identifiers added. RNA was extracted from every sample with Trizol reagent. Library amplification was performed in two PCR steps, and a second sample barcode and Illumina TruSeq adapters were introduced in the second step. Sequencing of libraries was performed on an Illumina NovaSeq with 2 x 150 bp paired-end reads. The published analysis was carried out like this. Reads were demultiplexed and collapsed into UMI-guided consensus sequences with migec v1.2.7. Using mixcr v2.1.11, UMI consensuses were aligned to TRA and TRB V and J templates and then assembled into clonotypes. A clonotype was counted as expanded or contracted only if both edgeR and NoisET called the change significant, with noise models trained on biological replicates. For edgeR calls, the thresholds were a false discovery rate-adjusted p below 0.01 and a log2 fold-change of 1. As an exploratory analysis of dynamics, PCA with hierarchical clustering was applied to max-normalized trajectories of the 1000 most abundant clonotypes. Each responding clone was given a CD4 or CD8 phenotype based on the CD4+ and CD8+ repertoires, which had been sequenced separately. TCRdb took the public reads, trimmed them with fastp at Q25, ran MiXCR for clone calling and kept in-frame beta chains. Each CDR3 protein gets just one entry, which takes the most common genes and DNA from the rows behind it. These V and J calls originate from TCRdb's pipeline instead of the authors' own analysis. This sample comprises roughly 240,000 distinct CDR3 sequences, roughly 14% of them detected only once. 2.1% of the sample goes to the ten largest clones.

Looking up the germline V gene (reference sequence) yields CDR1 SSHAT and CDR2 FNYEAQ. The CDR3 has 15 amino acids, counting the end cysteine and phenylalanine. Solely the CDR3 DNA is kept, with 45 bases framed from the first base. This clonotype turned up a few times. Its antigen is currently not known. One end of the junction varies from germline; a read error may be responsible. This TCR came from an adult woman who had mild COVID-19 (a few samples of this study predate the infection). The sample titles of this study are shuffled in the database, so cell type and time point are left out; the donor was told from shared clones. Recombination connected TRBV7-7 to TRBJ2-7; the D gene assignment is ambiguous. Material: PBMCs or a T cell subset sorted from them (not recorded which). Read as DNA, the sequence is TGTGCTAGCAGCTTAGGCGACAATGCGCGCTACGAGCAGTACTTC. The translation is CASSLGDNARYEQYF.